These 6 T cell receptor beta chains originate from one sample sequenced in a study of T cell responses to AZD1222 COVID-19 vaccine. Clones were sequenced by immunoSEQ multiplex PCR, and TCRdb holds only the in-frame ones, with some missing. The repertoire holds about 56,000 clones, with 70% to 90% as singletons. Specimen: peripheral blood, collected 28 days after the second AZD1222 dose. These receptor sequences come from an adult who received the AZD1222 COVID-19 vaccine.

The V and J genes are TRBV30 and TRBJ2-5, with 10 bases identical to TRBD2. Germline V gene sequence: CDR1 GTSNPN, CDR2 SVGIG (reference sequence). The CDR3 extends over 15 amino acids. The J segment lost 6 bases and the V segment lost 0 bases, leaving 7 bases of the junction unmatched. The DNA for the CDR3 is TGTGCCTGGAGTGTTCTTAGCGGGGGGTACCAGACCCAGTACTTC. This sequence encodes CAWSVLSGGYQTQYF.

The rearrangement links TRBV28 to TRBJ1-4; 7 bases are a match to TRBD1. The CDR3 sequence is 15 residues long. V lost 4 bases, J lost 2 bases, and 4 bases stayed unmatched. Germline CDR1 is MDHEN and CDR2 is SYDVKM. CDR3 in amino acids: CASSSGGTTNEKLFF. The CDR3 DNA reads TGTGCCAGCAGTTCAGGGGGGACGACTAATGAAAAACTGTTTTTT.

This rearrangement joins TRBV18 to TRBJ1-4, with D perhaps matching TRBD1 (6 bases). CDR1 and CDR2 from the germline V gene are KGHSH and LQKENI. The V end was cut by 7 bases, the J end by 0 bases, with 12 bases between. This CDR3 region has 15 residues. The CDR3: CASFRGLSTNEKLFF. The CDR3 nucleotides are TGTGCCAGCTTCAGGGGATTATCAACTAATGAAAAACTGTTTTTT.

This clone was detected once. Written as DNA, the CDR3 is TGCAGCGTTGGGACTACAAATATTCAAGAGACCCAGTACTTC. Its translation: CSVGTTNIQETQYF. The chain recombines TRBV29-1 with TRBJ2-5; weak D call: TRBD2 (6 bases). There are 14 residues in the CDR3. Germline V gives CDR1 SQVTM, CDR2 ANQGSEA. Trimming took 4 bases from V and 2 from J, leaving 14 bases between them.

The rearrangement links TRBV11-2 to TRBJ2-1; D is unresolved. The CDR3 is made up of 14 amino acids. Trimming shortened V by 0 bases and J by 6 bases, and 9 bases separated the two germline ends. From germline, CDR1 is SGHAT and CDR2 FQNNGV. The CDR3 loop is CASSLEYGGNEQFF. The CDR3 bases are TGTGCCAGCAGCTTAGAATACGGCGGCAATGAGCAGTTCTTC. The complete variable domain, with remaining parts taken from reference TRBV11-2 and TRBJ2-1, reads EAGVAQSPRYKIIEKRQSVAFWCNPISGHATLYWYQQILGQGPKLLIQFQNNGVVDDSQLPKDRFSAERLKGVDSTLKIQPAKLEDSAVYLCASSLEYGGNEQFFGPGTRLTVL.

The J gene is TRBJ2-7, the V gene TRBV6-2 or TRBV6-3; D gene uncertain. This CDR3 has 15 amino acids. From germline, CDR1 is MNHEY and CDR2 SVGEGT. Trimming removed 6 bases from V and 5 bases from J, with 20 bases in between. The CDR3 reads CASSPPRWGTDEQYF. The CDR3 region has the DNA TGTGCCAGCAGCCCCCCCCGCTGGGGTACGGACGAGCAGTACTTC.